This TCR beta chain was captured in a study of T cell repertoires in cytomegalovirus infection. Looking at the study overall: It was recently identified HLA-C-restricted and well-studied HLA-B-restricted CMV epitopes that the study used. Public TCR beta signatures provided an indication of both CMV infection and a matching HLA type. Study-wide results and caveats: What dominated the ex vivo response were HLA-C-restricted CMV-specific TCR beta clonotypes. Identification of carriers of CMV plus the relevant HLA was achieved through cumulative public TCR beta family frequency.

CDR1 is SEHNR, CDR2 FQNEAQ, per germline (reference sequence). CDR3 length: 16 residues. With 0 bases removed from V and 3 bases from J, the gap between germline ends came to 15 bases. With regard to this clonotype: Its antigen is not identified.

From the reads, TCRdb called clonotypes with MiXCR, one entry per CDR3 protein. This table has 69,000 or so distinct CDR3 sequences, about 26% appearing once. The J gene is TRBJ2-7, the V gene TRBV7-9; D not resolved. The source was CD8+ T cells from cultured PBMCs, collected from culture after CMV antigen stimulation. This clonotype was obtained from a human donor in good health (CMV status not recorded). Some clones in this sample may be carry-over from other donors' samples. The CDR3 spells CASSLATDEHYYEQYF. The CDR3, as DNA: TGTGCCAGCAGCTTAGCAACAGACGAACATTACTACGAGCAGTACTTC.